Listed below are T cell receptor beta chains from one sample, sequenced in a study of CD8 T cells in ankylosing spondylitis. From the 5' RACE reads, TCRdb called clonotypes with MiXCR, one entry per CDR3 protein. The data contain approximately 220,000 distinct CDR3 sequences, about 26% of them singletons. The sequenced sample was blood, either unsorted or a sorted T cell fraction (not recorded which). The source is a male donor with ankylosing spondylitis or in good health (not recorded which). CDR3s include the opening cysteine and the closing phenylalanine or tryptophan. A D gene is named only where the DNA matches it firmly. The listing skips clone size in some rows; elsewhere it reads once, few, many or a size class.

>.|.|TRBV29-1|TRBJ2-7
TGCAGCGTTGAGGGCTCGGGTTCGCGGGAGCAGTACTTC
CSVEGSGSREQYF
>.|few|TRBV6-5|TRBJ2-7
TGTGCCAGCAGTTACTCGACGGACTCCTACGAGCAGTACTTC
CASSYSTDSYEQYF
>.|many|TRBV12-3/TRBV12-4|TRBJ1-5
TGTGCCAGCAGTCCCGGGGGGAGGCCCCAGCATTTT
CASSPGGRPQHF
>TRBD1|.|TRBV6-5|TRBJ1-2
TGTGCCAGCAGTTACTCGACGGACAGGGGAGGCTACACCTTC
CASSYSTDRGGYTF
>TRBD2|.|TRBV18|TRBJ2-1
TGTGCCAGCTCACCTCCGGGACTAGCATACGAGCAGTTCTTC
CASSPPGLAYEQFF
>TRBD1|many|TRBV11-2|TRBJ2-6
TGTGCCAGCAGCATGCAGGGGGCAGGGGCCAACGTCCTGACTTTC
CASSMQGAGANVLTF
>.|.|TRBV10-3|TRBJ2-5
TGTGCCATCAGTGATGGCAGCATAGAGACCCAGTACTTC
CAISDGSIETQYF
>TRBD2|.|TRBV20-1|TRBJ2-3
TGCAGTGCTAGTGGGGGGGGAGATACGCAGTATTTT
CSASGGGDTQYF
>.|many|TRBV12-3/TRBV12-4|TRBJ2-7
TGTGCCAGCAGTTTACGGGAGAGGGACGAGCAGTACTTC
CASSLRERDEQYF
>TRBD2|.|TRBV27|TRBJ2-1
TGTGCCAGCAGTTTGTCTAGCGGGAGCGATGAGCAGTTCTTC
CASSLSSGSDEQFF
>.|many|TRBV28|TRBJ1-2
TGTGCCAGCAGTCGCGACAGGAACTATGGCTACACCTTC
CASSRDRNYGYTF
>.|many|TRBV2|TRBJ1-5
TGTGCCAGCAGGGGGGACACTAGCAATCAGCCCCAGCATTTT
CASRGDTSNQPQHF
>TRBD2|many|TRBV12-3/TRBV12-4|TRBJ2-1
TGTGCCAGCAGAATAGGACTAGCCTACAATGAGCAGTTCTTC
CASRIGLAYNEQFF
>.|.|TRBV14|TRBJ2-2
TGTGCCAGCAGCCAAGATGCGAACACCGGGGAGCTGTTTTTT
CASSQDANTGELFF
>TRBD2|many|TRBV5-1|TRBJ2-2
TGCGCCAGCAGAATACTAGCGGCTACCGGGGAGCTGTTTTTT
CASRILAATGELFF
>.|.|TRBV5-1|TRBJ2-1
TGCGCCAGCAGCCAGCGGGCCTACAATGAGCAGTTCTTC
CASSQRAYNEQFF
>TRBD2|many|TRBV7-3|TRBJ2-3
TGTGCCAGCAGCTTAAGGACTAGCGGGGGAGGTACGCAGTATTTT
CASSLRTSGGGTQYF
>TRBD1|.|TRBV6-5|TRBJ2-5
TGTGCCAGCAGTTCGAGGACAGGGGAATTCTATGAGACCCAGTACTTC
CASSSRTGEFYETQYF
>TRBD2|many|TRBV30|TRBJ2-7
TGTGCCTGGAGTGTGCAGCGGGAGGGCCTTTTCTCCTACGAGCAGTACTTC
CAWSVQREGLFSYEQYF
>TRBD1|many|TRBV10-3|TRBJ2-5
TGTGCCATCAGTTCGACAGGGAAGGAGACCCAGTACTTC
CAISSTGKETQYF
>TRBD2|.|TRBV7-7|TRBJ2-5
TGTGCTAGCAGCTTGACTAGCGGTACCCTAGAGACCCAGTACTTC
CASSLTSGTLETQYF